This T cell receptor (beta chain) was sequenced during a study of blood T cell repertoires in COVID-19. Clones were read by immunoSEQ multiplex PCR, and TCRdb kept only the in-frame ones, dropping some. The sample holds around 310,000 clones, around 87% seen once. Trimming left V 11 bases short and J 1 base short, with 11 bases between. This CDR3 comprises 12 residues. Germline loops: CDR1 MNHEY, CDR2 SVGAGI. This sequence joins TRBV6-5 and TRBJ1-1; the D gene is possibly TRBD1 (5 bases). This TCR was sampled from a woman aged 40-49 years with COVID-19, enrolled during active disease. The sample comprised peripheral blood. The CDR3 loop reads CAGMGRNTEAFF. CDR3 sequence (DNA): TGTGCCGGCATGGGGCGGAACACTGAAGCTTTCTTT.